This is a list of T cell receptor beta chains from one sample in a study of monozygotic twins with inflammatory bowel disease. TCRdb re-called the 5' RACE reads; every CDR3 protein appears as one record, without DNA. The table gives a few hundred thousand distinct CDR3 sequences; the top ten clones make up 2.5% to 3% of it. Sequencing was done on a sample of blood. The receptor source for this set is a human donor with ulcerative colitis or Crohn's disease, or a healthy co-twin of an affected twin (not recorded which). Both conserved end residues are part of each CDR3.

V	J	CDR3
TRBV5-1	TRBJ2-5	CASSLEGGSETQYF
TRBV27	TRBJ2-7	CASSLLARLAGYEQYF
TRBV18	TRBJ2-1	CASSYGGTSSYNEQFF
TRBV6-6	TRBJ2-7	CASSYSGQSYEQYF
TRBV29-1	TRBJ2-1	CSVEPGSVEQFF
TRBV7-2	TRBJ1-6	CASSLLQGSNSPLHF
TRBV10-3	TRBJ2-3	CAISVGPTTDTQYF
TRBV19	TRBJ1-2	CASSILDYYGYTF
TRBV5-1	TRBJ2-1	CASSFAAGEQFF
TRBV5-4	TRBJ1-4	CASSALAGRNEKLFF
TRBV7-2	TRBJ2-7	CASSRLAGGLSSYEQYF
TRBV2	TRBJ2-2	CASTERANTGELFF
TRBV5-1	TRBJ2-3	CASVKRGNTDTQYF
TRBV11-2	TRBJ2-7	CASSTTEFRDEQYF
TRBV4-3	TRBJ2-3	CASSQASVRRGNTDTQYF
TRBV29-1	TRBJ1-6	CSVVSGNNSPLHF
TRBV28	TRBJ2-7	CASSLVGSAYEQYF
TRBV9	TRBJ2-7	CASSVDSLSYEQYF
TRBV27	TRBJ2-5	CASSSAGAGPQETQYF
TRBV7-9	TRBJ1-1	CASSSLQGAIEAFF
TRBV11-3	TRBJ2-7	CASSLETGESYEQYF
TRBV9	TRBJ1-5	CASSERDSDYSNQPQHF
TRBV7-9	TRBJ2-1	CASSLAQHYNEQFF
TRBV11-2	TRBJ2-3	CASSLGFAGPSGTDTQYF
TRBV3-1	TRBJ1-2	CASSRTVEGYTF
TRBV12-3/TRBV12-4	TRBJ1-4	CASSLGATKGELFF
TRBV6-5	TRBJ2-1	CASSYAARGVRNEQFF
TRBV6-2/TRBV6-3	TRBJ2-2	CASSYSRLLGGTGELFF
TRBV2	TRBJ2-1	CASSEASGTGGHEQFF
TRBV5-1	TRBJ1-1	CASTRLGGSNTEAFF
TRBV5-1	TRBJ1-4	CASSLPGTSNEKLFF
TRBV7-9	TRBJ2-5	CASSVLAGGLSGETQYF
TRBV2	TRBJ1-2	CASRTRTTGYTF
TRBV20-1	TRBJ1-5	CSARDYSSNQPQHF
TRBV5-1	TRBJ1-1	CASTQVPGAEAFF
TRBV7-9	TRBJ1-5	CASSSETGGMEPQHF
TRBV12-3/TRBV12-4	TRBJ1-6	CASSSTAQSSNRPLHF
TRBV12-3/TRBV12-4	TRBJ1-3	CASGLLAAGNTIYF
TRBV27	TRBJ1-2	CASSFTGYRGYTF
TRBV30	TRBJ2-2	CAWSLTSVGGELFF
TRBV4-1	TRBJ2-2	CASSQGGRVDTGELFF
TRBV11-2	TRBJ2-1	CASSLDWEGSSYNEQFF
TRBV3-1	TRBJ2-3	CASSPGTMEADTQYF
TRBV5-5	TRBJ1-6	CASSSPPGNNSPLHF
TRBV6-2/TRBV6-3	TRBJ2-7	CASSYGTGASYEQYF
TRBV5-1	TRBJ2-2	CASSPGRDTGELFF
TRBV24-1	TRBJ2-7	CATSETQSGRDEQYF
TRBV29-1	TRBJ2-3	CSAQRSQSGPDTQYF
TRBV11-1	TRBJ1-2	CASSMDRGSYGYTF
TRBV18	TRBJ2-7	CASSPSGQGTSYEQYF
TRBV4-1	TRBJ2-7	CASSQVPRQGRQYF
TRBV2	TRBJ2-3	CASSSIVLRTDTQYF
TRBV5-1	TRBJ2-2	CASSLAFGELFF
TRBV6-1	TRBJ2-2	CASTRQGGGNTGELFF
TRBV7-6	TRBJ2-3	CASSSFRTSGGIVADTQYF